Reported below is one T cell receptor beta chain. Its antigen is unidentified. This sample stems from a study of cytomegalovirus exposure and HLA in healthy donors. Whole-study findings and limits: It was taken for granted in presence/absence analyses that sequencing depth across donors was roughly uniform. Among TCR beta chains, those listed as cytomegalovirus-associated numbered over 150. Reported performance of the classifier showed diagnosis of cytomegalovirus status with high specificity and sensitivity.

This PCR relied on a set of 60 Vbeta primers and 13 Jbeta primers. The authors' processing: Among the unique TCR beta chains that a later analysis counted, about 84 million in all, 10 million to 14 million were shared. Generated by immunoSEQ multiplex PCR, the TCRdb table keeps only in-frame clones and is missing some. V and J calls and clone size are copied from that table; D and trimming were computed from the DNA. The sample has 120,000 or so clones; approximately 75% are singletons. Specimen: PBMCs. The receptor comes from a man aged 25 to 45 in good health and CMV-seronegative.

This CDR3 is CARSLKVASGGRLQETQYF. The CDR3 bases are TGTGCCAGAAGCCTGAAGGTGGCTAGCGGGGGGCGTCTCCAAGAGACCCAGTACTTC. This chain connects TRBV5-3 to TRBJ2-5; 11 bases are shared with TRBD2. TRBV5-3 is classed as an ORF, of uncertain function. The CDR3 has 19 residues. V was pared by 4 bases and J by 1 base, with 15 bases of the junction left unmatched.